One sample yielded the 9 T cell receptor beta chains listed below, sequenced in a study of CD8+CD57+ T cells in acquired aplastic anemia. Both TCR beta VDJ combination and CDR3 sequence profiling were carried out. Genomic DNA was the template for this profiling. TCRdb independently ran MiXCR on the reads; one entry per CDR3 protein. Here the sample spans approximately 50,000 distinct CDR3 sequences, around 70% being singletons. Sequenced sample: sorted CD4+, CD8+, or CD8+CD57+ T cells (not recorded which) from PBMCs. The receptors were sampled from a human donor in good health, serving as a control.

This clonotype is a singleton in its sample. This chain uses TRBV7-9 with TRBJ2-2; D not certain. V was clipped by 0 bases and J by 6 bases, with 11 bases between them. CDR1 is SEHNR, CDR2 FQNEAQ, per germline (reference sequence). The CDR3 is 15 residues long. CDR3 bases: TGTGCCAGCAGCTTAGCGCAATTGACCTCCGGGGAGCTGTTTTTT. It codes for CASSLAQLTSGELFF.

This clonotype was counted only a few times. Written as DNA, the CDR3 is TGCAGCGTGCGGGGGGACCAAGAGACCCAGTACTTC. As protein: CSVRGDQETQYF. The chain joins TRBV29-1 to TRBJ2-5; 8 bases agree with TRBD2. This CDR3 is 12 amino acids long. Germline V gene data show CDR1 as SQVTM and CDR2 as ANQGSEA. Unmatched junction bases numbered 0, after V lost 6 bases and J lost 0 bases.

V usage is TRBV29-1 and J usage is TRBJ2-7, with 7 nucleotides matching TRBD1. Germline lookup yields CDR1 SQVTM and CDR2 ANQGSEA. The CDR3 extends over 13 amino acids. V was clipped by 7 bases and J by 6 bases; unmatched bases: 12. Written as DNA, the CDR3 is TGCAGCGCCACACGGAACAGGGGTACCGAGCAGTACTTC. Protein product: CSATRNRGTEQYF.

This clonotype appeared a single time. The chain combines TRBV11-3 with TRBJ2-1; no definite D call. Deletions cut 6 bases from V and 0 bases from J, with 9 bases between. Per germline, CDR1 SGHNT and CDR2 YENEEA. This CDR3 contains 14 residues. The CDR3: CASRAESSYNEQFF. CDR3 sequence (DNA): TGTGCCAGCAGGGCAGAGAGCTCCTACAATGAGCAGTTCTTC.

This chain links TRBV15 with TRBJ1-3; D is undetermined. The V gene lost 5 bases and the J gene lost 5 bases, with 7 bases spanning the gap. The germline gives CDR1 LNHNV, CDR2 YYDKDF (reference sequence). The CDR3 consists of 12 residues. CDR3: CATSGERNTIYF. Here the CDR3 DNA reads TGTGCCACCAGCGGTGAAAGAAACACCATATATTTT.

The chain joins TRBV2 to TRBJ1-2; maybe TRBD1 (5 bases). CDR3 length equals 12 residues. Germline-derived CDR1 and CDR2 are SNHLY and FYNNEI. V dropped 7 bases and J dropped 8 bases, with 14 bases sitting between them. Written as DNA, the CDR3 is TGTGCCAGCACCGCATTGGGGGAGGGCTACACCTTC. Translating gives CASTALGEGYTF. Together with reference TRBV2 and TRBJ1-2, the CDR3 gives the full variable domain: EPEVTQTPSHQVTQMGQEVILRCVPISNHLYFYWYRQILGQKVEFLVSFYNNEISEKSEIFDDQFSVERPDGSNFTLKIRSTKLEDSAMYFCASTALGEGYTFGSGTRLTVV.

The rearrangement links TRBV2 to TRBJ1-5, with TRBD1 identical over 7 bases. Germline V lookup: CDR1 SNHLY, CDR2 FYNNEI. This CDR3 region has 13 residues. V lost 7 bases to trimming and J lost 4 bases; unmatched junction nucleotides: 4. The CDR3: CASNPQGNQPQHF. DNA for the CDR3: TGTGCCAGCAACCCACAGGGGAATCAGCCCCAGCATTTT. Combining the CDR3 with reference TRBV2 and TRBJ1-5 gives the whole variable domain EPEVTQTPSHQVTQMGQEVILRCVPISNHLYFYWYRQILGQKVEFLVSFYNNEISEKSEIFDDQFSVERPDGSNFTLKIRSTKLEDSAMYFCASNPQGNQPQHFGDGTRLSIL.

In nucleotides, the CDR3 is TGTGCCAGTAGTATAGGGTCCCAGTATTCCTACGAGCAGTACTTC. It is translated as CASSIGSQYSYEQYF. The J gene is TRBJ2-7, the V gene TRBV19; D is ambiguous. The length of the CDR3 is 15 residues. The germline CDR1 and CDR2 sequences are LNHDA and SQIVND (reference sequence). Trimming removed 1 base from V and 1 base from J, with 11 bases in between.

The gene calls are TRBV29-1 and TRBJ1-2; 8 nucleotides agree with TRBD1. Germline trimming cut 7 bases from V and 13 bases from J; bases unmatched to any gene: 11. The CDR3 runs 11 residues. The germline gives CDR1 SQVTM, CDR2 ANQGSEA. The CDR3 region is CSAGQGPGVTF. The CDR3 DNA sequence: TGCAGCGCCGGACAGGGACCGGGTGTCACCTTC.